These T cell receptor beta chains were read from a single sample in a study of response to subunit inactivated influenza vaccine. TCRdb reanalysed the RT-PCR reads using MiXCR and keeps one entry per CDR3 protein. Among 450,000 to 550,000 distinct CDR3 sequences listed, around 25% were seen once. The sample consisted of CD4+ T cells sorted from PBMCs, taken 4 to 6 days after vaccination. These TCRs come from a man aged 45-65 years who received an inactivated influenza vaccine. The CDR3 runs from the conserved cysteine through the conserved F or W. D genes are given only for firm matches. Size is omitted from some rows. Given values are once, few, many or a class for expanded clones.

clone_size d_call j_call v_call cdr3_aa cdr3_nt
few TRBD2 TRBJ2-1 TRBV7-2 CASSPIAGSTYNEQFF TGTGCCAGCAGCCCGATAGCGGGTTCGACCTACAATGAGCAGTTCTTC
NA NA TRBJ2-7 TRBV7-2 CASSLRLGEQYF TGTGCCAGCAGCTTAAGGTTAGGGGAGCAGTACTTC
NA NA TRBJ2-7 TRBV2 CASREDIYYEQYF TGTGCCAGCAGAGAAGACATATACTACGAGCAGTACTTC
NA NA TRBJ2-1 TRBV6-2/TRBV6-3 CASTDSAPGAFF TGTGCCAGCACCGACAGCGCGCCCGGGGCGTTCTTC
NA TRBD1 TRBJ1-2 TRBV12-3/TRBV12-4 CASSTLEDRDYGYTF TGTGCCAGCAGTACTCTAGAGGACAGGGACTATGGCTACACCTTC
few TRBD2 TRBJ2-1 TRBV20-1 CSARDAGGWDEQFF TGCAGTGCTAGAGATGCGGGAGGGTGGGATGAGCAGTTCTTC
few TRBD1 TRBJ1-5 TRBV12-3/TRBV12-4 CATGQGLNQPQHF TGTGCCACCGGACAGGGCCTCAATCAGCCCCAGCATTTT
NA TRBD2 TRBJ2-1 TRBV19 CASSILSSGRGFFYNEQFF TGTGCCAGTAGTATCTTGTCAAGCGGGAGAGGTTTCTTCTACAATGAGCAGTTCTTC
few NA TRBJ2-7 TRBV29-1 CSVESGRNEQYF TGCAGCGTTGAATCTGGGCGTAACGAGCAGTACTTC
many TRBD1 TRBJ2-7 TRBV20-1 CSARDRDRDEQYF TGCAGTGCTAGAGATAGGGACAGGGACGAGCAGTACTTC
NA TRBD1 TRBJ2-5 TRBV12-3/TRBV12-4 CASSKGTGGPETQYF TGTGCCAGCAGTAAAGGGACAGGGGGCCCTGAGACCCAGTACTTC
few TRBD2 TRBJ2-3 TRBV5-5 CASSFTSGNTDTQYF TGTGCCAGCAGCTTTACTAGCGGGAACACAGATACGCAGTATTTT
NA TRBD2 TRBJ2-1 TRBV15 CATSRERGAGHEQFF TGTGCCACCAGCAGAGAGCGGGGGGCCGGCCATGAGCAGTTCTTC
NA TRBD1 TRBJ2-1 TRBV6-1 CASRSGGNNEQFF TGTGCCAGCAGGTCAGGGGGAAACAATGAGCAGTTCTTC
NA NA TRBJ2-7 TRBV7-9 CASTSETPSYEQYF TGTGCCAGCACCTCCGAGACACCCAGCTACGAGCAGTACTTC
NA TRBD1 TRBJ1-1 TRBV5-4 CASSLGSGQDMKAFF TGTGCCAGCAGCTTGGGGTCTGGACAGGATATGAAAGCTTTCTTT
few NA TRBJ1-1 TRBV4-1 CASSQVGRSNTEAFF TGCGCCAGCAGCCAAGTGGGCCGGTCGAACACTGAAGCTTTCTTT
once NA TRBJ2-3 TRBV6-1 CASSPPPGSTDTQYF TGTGCCAGCAGTCCCCCACCCGGAAGCACAGATACGCAGTATTTT
NA NA TRBJ2-1 TRBV6-5 CASRYNRGGSYNEQFF TGTGCCAGCAGATATAACAGGGGCGGGAGTTACAATGAGCAGTTCTTC
NA NA TRBJ2-1 TRBV28 CASSLFSGPSYNEQFF TGTGCCAGCAGTTTATTCTCAGGGCCCTCCTACAATGAGCAGTTCTTC
NA NA TRBJ2-1 TRBV12-3/TRBV12-4 CATAFGSYNEQFF TGTGCCACCGCTTTTGGTTCCTACAATGAGCAGTTCTTC
few NA TRBJ2-5 TRBV2 CATSGDQETQYF TGTGCCACTTCCGGGGACCAAGAGACCCAGTACTTC
few NA TRBJ2-3 TRBV6-2/TRBV6-3 CATKGYSTDTQYF TGTGCCACCAAAGGATATAGCACAGATACGCAGTATTTT
few NA TRBJ2-7 TRBV7-3 CASSLKGKSEQYF TGTGCCAGCAGCTTAAAAGGGAAGAGCGAGCAGTACTTC
many TRBD2 TRBJ2-1 TRBV7-9 CASSFSGRAVNEQFF TGTGCCAGCAGCTTTAGCGGGAGGGCCGTTAATGAGCAGTTCTTC
NA NA TRBJ1-5 TRBV4-2 CASSPDGQSDNQPQHF TGTGCCAGCAGCCCCGACGGGCAGAGCGACAATCAGCCCCAGCATTTT
few TRBD2 TRBJ2-1 TRBV18 CASSPLSGIGHNEQFF TGTGCCAGCTCACCGCTGAGCGGGATCGGGCACAATGAGCAGTTCTTC
NA TRBD1 TRBJ1-5 TRBV20-1 CSAGGQGGQPQHF TGCAGTGCTGGGGGACAGGGGGGTCAGCCCCAGCATTTT
NA TRBD1 TRBJ2-7 TRBV12-3/TRBV12-4 CASSLEGQGAGWEQYF TGTGCCAGCAGTTTAGAGGGACAGGGGGCCGGATGGGAGCAGTACTTC
few TRBD2 TRBJ2-3 TRBV6-2/TRBV6-3 CASRVAGTSADTQYF TGTGCCAGCAGAGTCGCCGGGACTAGCGCAGATACGCAGTATTTT
few NA TRBJ2-5 TRBV6-1 CSTGRANQETQYF TGTTCCACTGGGCGGGCCAACCAAGAGACCCAGTACTTC
NA NA TRBJ2-7 TRBV11-2 CASSYDLGAVPYEQYF TGTGCCAGCAGCTATGACCTGGGGGCGGTCCCCTACGAGCAGTACTTC
NA NA TRBJ2-1 TRBV11-2 CASSLQQGSYNEQFF TGTGCCAGCAGCTTACAGCAGGGCAGCTACAATGAGCAGTTCTTC
few TRBD2 TRBJ2-1 TRBV30 CAWSDLLADNYNEQFF TGTGCCTGGAGTGATTTGCTAGCGGACAACTACAATGAGCAGTTCTTC
NA NA TRBJ2-5 TRBV11-2 CASSLGAYQETQYF TGTGCCAGCAGCTTAGGCGCCTACCAAGAGACCCAGTACTTC
few TRBD2 TRBJ2-7 TRBV5-5 CASSLVPSGVSPYEQYF TGTGCCAGCAGCTTGGTTCCTAGCGGGGTTTCCCCTTACGAGCAGTACTTC
NA TRBD2 TRBJ2-1 TRBV7-8 CASSLPVGGDYNEQFF TGTGCCAGCAGCCTCCCCGTGGGAGGGGATTACAATGAGCAGTTCTTC
few NA TRBJ2-7 TRBV7-9 CASSTGSDEQYF TGTGCCAGCAGCACAGGGTCGGACGAGCAGTACTTC
NA NA TRBJ2-7 TRBV12-3/TRBV12-4 CASSPVGQGPYEQYF TGTGCCAGCAGTCCGGTGGGGCAGGGCCCCTACGAGCAGTACTTC
NA NA TRBJ2-3 TRBV21-1 CASTPERDRVLNTQYF TGTGCCAGCACCCCAGAGCGGGACAGGGTATTAAATACGCAGTATTTT
few TRBD1 TRBJ2-1 TRBV20-1 CSAPTRTGPSYNEQFF TGCAGTGCCCCCACTCGGACAGGGCCCTCCTACAATGAGCAGTTCTTC
many NA TRBJ2-6 TRBV29-1 CSVASGANVLTF TGCAGCGTCGCCTCTGGGGCCAACGTCCTGACTTTC
NA NA TRBJ2-2 TRBV5-1 CASSGQGDGELFF TGCGCCAGCAGCGGTCAAGGTGACGGGGAGCTGTTTTTT
few TRBD1 TRBJ2-7 TRBV20-1 CSALGTGENEQYF TGCAGTGCTCTGGGGACAGGGGAGAACGAGCAGTACTTC
few NA TRBJ2-1 TRBV7-2 CASSVGSHNEQFF TGTGCCAGCAGTGTTGGCAGCCACAATGAGCAGTTCTTC
NA TRBD1 TRBJ2-7 TRBV7-6 CASSSPVDRAGEQYF TGTGCCAGCAGCTCCCCCGTGGACAGGGCGGGCGAGCAGTACTTC
few TRBD2 TRBJ2-3 TRBV5-1 CASSSSPPVAGGTTDTQYF TGCGCCAGCAGTTCCTCCCCTCCGGTAGCGGGGGGCACCACAGATACGCAGTATTTT
many NA TRBJ1-4 TRBV4-1 CASSQGTLSNEKLFF TGCGCCAGCAGCCAAGGGACACTCTCTAATGAAAAACTGTTTTTT
NA NA TRBJ1-4 TRBV20-1 CSAREWSTNEKLFF TGCAGTGCTAGAGAATGGTCAACTAATGAAAAACTGTTTTTT
many NA TRBJ2-3 TRBV10-3 CAIRDRSTDTQYF TGTGCCATCAGGGACCGTTCCACAGATACGCAGTATTTT
few TRBD2 TRBJ2-7 TRBV30 CAWSGISSGKSYEQYF TGTGCCTGGAGTGGTATCTCTAGCGGGAAGAGCTACGAGCAGTACTTC